Listed here are 32 T cell receptor beta chains from one sample, sequenced in a study of blood T cells in healthy people across ages. A J-beta primer mix and a sample-barcoded 5' primer were used in a second PCR of about 7 to 12 cycles. TCRdb re-called the 5' RACE reads with MiXCR, one entry per CDR3 protein. The data contain about a million distinct CDR3 sequences, roughly 50% of them singletons. Material: blood. These receptor sequences come from a woman between 55 and 75 years old in good health.

This clonotype was seen only a few times. CDR3 in DNA: TGTGCCAGCACCCCATCGGGGGCGCGCGGCACTGAAGCTTTCTTT. Residues: CASTPSGARGTEAFF. V gene TRBV25-1 combines with J gene TRBJ1-1; possibly TRBD1 for D (6 bases). V was pared by 7 bases and J by 4 bases, with 19 bases between. The germline V gene has CDR1 MGHDK and CDR2 SYGVNS. The length of the CDR3 is 15 residues.

Remarks on this clonotype: A read error may produce the germline difference seen at one junction end. The chain has TRBV3-1 and TRBJ2-5; D is unclear. Germline V lookup: CDR1 LGHDT, CDR2 YNNKEL (reference sequence). CDR3 size: 14 residues. The CDR3 is CASSHWEVQETQYF. The CDR3 bases are TGCGCCAGCAGCCACTGGGAAGTCCAAGAGACCCAGTACTTC.

The chain links TRBV24-1 to TRBJ1-1; D remains unclear. The germline V gene has CDR1 KGHDR and CDR2 SFDVKD. Deletions cut 4 bases from V and 8 bases from J, with 7 bases between. The CDR3 contains 11 residues. The CDR3 nucleotides are TGTGCCACCAGTGACCAGAGAGAAGCTTTCTTT. It encodes CATSDQREAFF.

The chain combines TRBV20-1 with TRBJ2-7, with a weak D call TRBD2 (8 bases). Trimming left V 3 bases short and J 3 bases short, with 15 bases between. Germline V gene sequence: CDR1 DFQATT, CDR2 SNEGSKA (reference sequence). This CDR3 is 14 amino acids long. The CDR3 loop reads CSAREGAGGYEQYF. The CDR3 nucleotides read TGCAGTGCTAGGGAGGGGGCGGGAGGCTACGAGCAGTACTTC.

This chain links TRBV4-2 with TRBJ1-4; TRBD1 matches 7 bases. Trimming at V came to 1 base and at J to 10 bases, leaving 6 bases not matched to a gene. In germline, CDR1 is LGHNA, CDR2 YNFKEQ. There are 14 residues in the CDR3. The chain's CDR3 is CASSQGSAGGKLFF. In DNA, the CDR3 is TGTGCCAGCAGCCAAGGTTCGGCAGGGGGAAAACTGTTTTTT.

The chain has TRBV28 and TRBJ2-2; 10 nucleotides agree with TRBD2. Germline CDR1 and CDR2: MDHEN and SYDVKM. V shed 9 bases and J 7 bases; nucleotides not matched to a gene: 11. The CDR3 length is 15 residues. CDR3 sequence: CASNGSGRARGELFF. The CDR3 DNA reads TGTGCCAGTAACGGGAGCGGGAGGGCCCGCGGGGAGCTGTTTTTT.

This sequence joins TRBV4-1 and TRBJ2-5, with 12 bases matching TRBD2. V lost 0 bases and J lost 11; bases outside the gene matches: 13. Germline CDR1 and CDR2: MGHRA and YSYEKL. CDR3 length: 17 residues. The CDR3 is CASSQDLAGGPGNEQYF. CDR3 in DNA: TGCGCCAGCAGCCAAGACCTAGCGGGAGGGCCGGGGAATGAGCAGTACTTC.

The chain carries TRBV27 and TRBJ1-5, with TRBD1 matching 12 bases. Germline CDR1 reads MNHEY; CDR2 reads SMNVEV (reference sequence). The CDR3 totals 16 residues. V was pared by 5 bases and J by 7 bases, with 9 bases of the junction left unmatched. This CDR3 reads CASSPGTGGAGQPQHF. Written as DNA, the CDR3 is TGTGCCAGCAGTCCCGGGACAGGGGGCGCAGGCCAGCCCCAGCATTTT.

The table lists this clonotype with a few counts. CDR3 residues: CASRSPALPVQYF. DNA for the CDR3: TGTGCCAGCAGGTCCCCCGCCTTACCAGTTCAGTATTTT. V and J are TRBV12-3 or TRBV12-4 and TRBJ2-3; D is unresolved. The CDR3 has 13 amino acids. Trimming took 6 bases from V and 12 from J, leaving 19 bases between them.

In its sample, this clonotype was seen a few times. The chain carries TRBV29-1 and TRBJ1-2; TRBD1 matches at 8 bases. Trimming cost V 4 bases and J 5 bases; bases outside gene matches: 9. Germline V gene sequence: CDR1 SQVTM, CDR2 ANQGSEA. This CDR3 is built from 14 residues. The CDR3 here is CSVVLTGGEYGYTF. CDR3 nucleotides: TGCAGCGTTGTACTAACAGGGGGGGAATATGGCTACACCTTC.

This clonotype came up a few times. V and J are TRBV20-1 and TRBJ2-1, with TRBD2 identical over 12 bases. After removal of 7 bases from V and 7 bases from J, the junction contained 8 bases not matched to a gene. The length of the CDR3 is 14 residues. Germline V gene data show CDR1 as DFQATT and CDR2 as SNEGSKA (reference sequence). The CDR3 region is CSVLTSGRRNEQFF. The CDR3 coding sequence is TGCAGTGTCCTGACTAGCGGGAGACGTAATGAGCAGTTCTTC.

The V gene is TRBV12-3 or TRBV12-4, the J gene TRBJ1-1, with 9 bases aligning to TRBD1. The CDR3 is 17 amino acids. V shed 4 bases and J 1 base; nucleotides not matched to a gene: 10. CDR3 sequence: CASSSTEKDRGNTEAFF. The CDR3 nucleotides are TGTGCCAGCAGTTCCACCGAAAAGGACAGGGGGAACACTGAAGCTTTCTTT.

This rearrangement joins TRBV4-1 to TRBJ2-3; tentative D call: TRBD2 (5 bases). This CDR3 spans 15 amino acids. The germline V and J ends were trimmed by 3 bases and 1 base, with 11 bases remaining between them. Germline V gives CDR1 MGHRA, CDR2 YSYEKL. CDR3 protein: CASSHPVGGTDTQYF. CDR3 nucleotide sequence: TGCGCCAGCAGCCATCCAGTGGGAGGCACAGATACGCAGTATTTT.

The chain joins TRBV9 to TRBJ2-7; TRBD2 matches 11 bases. Unmatched junction bases numbered 2, after V lost 0 bases and J lost 3 bases. The CDR3 totals 15 residues. CDR1 and CDR2 from the germline V gene are SGDLS and YYNGEE. For the CDR3, the DNA is TGTGCCAGCAGCGTAGCTGGGACTAGCGGCTACGAGCAGTACTTC. The encoded protein is CASSVAGTSGYEQYF.

This chain joins TRBV11-3 and TRBJ2-3, with D perhaps being TRBD1 or TRBD2 (5 bases each). CDR1 and CDR2 (germline): SGHNT, YENEEA. Trimming removed 8 bases at V and 1 base at J, with 19 bases between. CDR3 length: 16 amino acids. CDR3 sequence: CASSVRRGDGTDTQYF. CDR3 nucleotide sequence: TGTGCCAGCTCCGTTCGTAGAGGGGACGGCACAGATACGCAGTATTTT.

The V and J genes are TRBV7-3 and TRBJ2-1; the D gene is possibly TRBD2 (6 bases). The CDR3 spans 15 residues. Between the trimmed V and J ends, which lost 5 bases and 4 bases, there was a span of 15 bases. From germline, CDR1 is SGHTA and CDR2 FQGTGA. CDR3 residues: CASSPKERAYNEQFF. CDR3 sequence (DNA): TGTGCCAGCAGCCCCAAGGAGCGGGCTTACAATGAGCAGTTCTTC.

The gene calls are TRBV14 and TRBJ2-7; D remains ambiguous. Trimming took off 1 base at V and 0 bases at J, with 10 bases between the two ends. Germline V gene sequence: CDR1 SGHDN, CDR2 FVKESK. The CDR3 has 15 amino acids. The CDR3: CASSQGWSSSYEQYF. In DNA, the CDR3 is TGTGCCAGCAGCCAAGGGTGGTCGAGCTCCTACGAGCAGTACTTC. Full variable domain (remainder filled in from reference TRBV14 and TRBJ2-7): EAGVTQFPSHSVIEKGQTVTLRCDPISGHDNLYWYRRVMGKEIKFLLHFVKESKQDESGMPNNRFLAERTGGTYSTLKVQPAELEDSGVYFCASSQGWSSSYEQYFGPGTRLTVT.

This rearrangement joins TRBV7-2 to TRBJ1-6; TRBD1 aligns across 10 bases. The germline V gene encodes CDR1 SGHTA and CDR2 FQGNSA. The ends lost 5 bases at V and 0 bases at J; junction bases unmatched: 4. The CDR3 is 17 amino acids. The DNA for the CDR3 is TGTGCCAGCAGCCTCAGGACAGGGGGCTCCTATAATTCACCCCTCCACTTT. Its protein product is CASSLRTGGSYNSPLHF.

The genes are TRBV14 and TRBJ2-7; 10 nucleotides align to TRBD2. Losses at the gene ends were 6 bases for V and 5 bases for J; bases not matched to a gene: 16. The CDR3 loop spans 17 amino acids. Germline CDR1 is SGHDN and CDR2 is FVKESK. The CDR3 coding sequence is TGTGCCAGCAGTCCCAGAGTACTAGCGGGAAGTGGCAACGAGCAGTACTTC. This encodes CASSPRVLAGSGNEQYF.

This clonotype was counted a few times. This chain joins TRBV7-2 and TRBJ2-5; TRBD1 is a possible D gene (5 bases). Looked up from germline, CDR1 is SGHTA and CDR2 is FQGNSA. V lost 5 bases to trimming and J lost 5 bases, with 12 bases between them. The length of the CDR3 is 13 residues. CDR3 amino acids: CASSLQVRETQYF. CDR3 sequence (DNA): TGTGCCAGCAGCCTACAGGTTCGGGAGACCCAGTACTTC.

The table lists this clonotype with a few counts. V and J are TRBV10-3 and TRBJ2-7; TRBD2 agrees at 15 bases. V was clipped by 4 bases and J by 0 bases; unmatched bases: 7. The CDR3 is made up of 18 amino acids. The germline gives CDR1 ENHRY, CDR2 SYGVKD. CDR3 residues: CAISVIGTSGRNSYEQYF. CDR3 coding DNA: TGTGCCATCAGTGTGATCGGGACTAGCGGGAGGAACTCCTACGAGCAGTACTTC.

This sequence joins TRBV5-5 and TRBJ2-1, with 9 bases matching TRBD2. TRBJ2-7 explains the end of the DNA better; the J call may be wrong. This CDR3 is built from 16 residues. Germline lookup yields CDR1 SGHKS and CDR2 YYEKEE (reference sequence). CDR3 DNA sequence: TGTGCCAGCAGCCTCTTTAGCGGGAGCTCCTACAATGAGCAGTACTTC. The encoded protein is CASSLFSGSSYNEQYF.

This clonotype was observed a few times. This rearrangement joins TRBV7-7 to TRBJ2-5; 10 bases are shared with TRBD1. Near its end, the DNA agrees better with TRBJ2-7, so the J call may be wrong. The length of the CDR3 is 12 residues. The germline gives CDR1 SSHAT, CDR2 FNYEAQ (reference sequence). The CDR3 coding sequence is TGTGCCCGCAAGGACAGGGGGTACGAGCAGTACTTC. It codes for CARKDRGYEQYF.

The rearrangement joins TRBV3-1 to TRBJ2-7, with TRBD2 matching 8 bases. CDR1 and CDR2 from the germline V gene are LGHDT and YNNKEL (reference sequence). After removal of 3 bases from V and 2 bases from J, the junction contained 6 bases not matched to a gene. CDR3 length: 15 amino acids. The CDR3 nucleotides read TGTGCCAGCAGCCAGCCAGCGGGAGTGGCCTACGAGCAGTACTTC. Encoded protein: CASSQPAGVAYEQYF.

The rearrangement links TRBV6-2 or TRBV6-3 to TRBJ2-1; unclear D gene. There are 16 residues in the CDR3. Germline V gene data show CDR1 as MNHEY and CDR2 as SVGEGT. The V and J ends lost 2 bases and 9 bases respectively, with 20 bases between them. CDR3 sequence: CASSYTVLATVGEQFF. The DNA of the CDR3 is TGTGCCAGCAGTTACACAGTCCTGGCCACGGTGGGTGAGCAGTTCTTC.

The J gene is TRBJ2-1, the V gene TRBV10-3; unclear D gene. Trimming removed 6 bases from V and 3 bases from J, with 18 bases in between. Per the germline V gene, CDR1 is ENHRY and CDR2 is SYGVKD. The CDR3 is made up of 16 amino acids. The CDR3 reads CAISEHTVDLYNEQFF. The CDR3, as DNA: TGTGCCATCAGCGAACATACAGTAGATCTCTACAATGAGCAGTTCTTC.

V usage is TRBV7-2 and J usage is TRBJ1-2; perhaps TRBD1 as D (6 bases). Deletions cut 4 bases from V and 8 bases from J, with 20 bases between. Germline loops: CDR1 SGHTA, CDR2 FQGNSA. This CDR3 spans 15 amino acids. Here the CDR3 reads CASSSGATGRCGYTF. Here the CDR3 DNA reads TGTGCCAGCAGCTCCGGGGCGACAGGCCGGTGCGGCTACACCTTC.

The table lists this clonotype with a few counts. The chain employs TRBV20-1 and TRBJ1-2; D is unresolved. Per germline, CDR1 DFQATT and CDR2 SNEGSKA (reference sequence). Between the trimmed V and J ends, which lost 0 bases and 5 bases, there was a span of 7 bases. The CDR3 runs to 12 residues. CDR3 protein: CSARDPGYGYTF. The CDR3 region has the DNA TGCAGTGCTAGAGATCCCGGATATGGCTACACCTTC.

This chain connects TRBV10-1 to TRBJ2-3, with D maybe TRBD2 (6 bases). The CDR3 covers 18 residues. Per the germline V gene, CDR1 is WNHNN and CDR2 is SYGVQD (reference sequence). V was shortened by 3 bases and J by 2 bases, with 21 bases between the two germline ends. CDR3 in DNA: TGCGCCAGCAGTGATGTTCCCTATAGCGGTCCTGACACAGATACGCAGTATTTT. Protein: CASSDVPYSGPDTDTQYF.

The genes are TRBV14 and TRBJ2-2, with D hard to call. V lost 0 bases to trimming and J lost 0 bases, with 5 bases between them. The CDR3 consists of 15 residues. Germline V CDR1 and CDR2: SGHDN, FVKESK. The CDR3 bases are TGTGCCAGCAGCCAAGAGCCCGCGAACACCGGGGAGCTGTTTTTT. This sequence encodes CASSQEPANTGELFF. The variable domain in full, with the rest retrieved from reference TRBV14 and TRBJ2-2, is EAGVTQFPSHSVIEKGQTVTLRCDPISGHDNLYWYRRVMGKEIKFLLHFVKESKQDESGMPNNRFLAERTGGTYSTLKVQPAELEDSGVYFCASSQEPANTGELFFGEGSRLTVL.

Worth noting for this clonotype: At one boundary the junction diverges from the germline segment, which might be a read error. The chain recombines TRBV7-2 with TRBJ2-3; D uncertain. The CDR3 is 13 residues long. Germline V gene data show CDR1 as SGHTA and CDR2 as FQGNSA. The CDR3 here is CAGSFFLLDTQYF. CDR3 nucleotide sequence: TGTGCCGGCAGCTTCTTTCTTCTAGATACGCAGTATTTT.

The chain couples TRBV12-3 or TRBV12-4 to TRBJ2-3; possible D gene TRBD1, 6 bases. The CDR3 is 17 residues long. The V end lost 0 bases, the J end lost 3 bases, and 16 bases lay between the germline ends. CDR3 DNA sequence: TGTGCCAGCAGTTTAGCGCTGGCAGGGGAAACGACAGATACGCAGTATTTT. As protein: CASSLALAGETTDTQYF.